This is a list of T cell receptor beta chains from one sample in a study of blood T cell repertoires in COVID-19. This table comes from immunoSEQ multiplex PCR, and its TCRdb copy is limited to in-frame clones, with some not included. This sample has 410,000 or so clones; around nine tenths occur once, and the top ten carry under 2%. Input material: peripheral blood. Receptors originate from a woman in her forties with COVID-19, enrolled during active disease. Both conserved end residues are part of each CDR3. Each record gives: V gene, J gene, clone size, D gene, CDR3 DNA, CDR3 protein. A D gene is named only where the DNA matches it firmly. Not every row has a clone size; where given, it reads once, few, many or a size class.

>TRBV19|TRBJ1-1|few|-
TGTGCCAGTAGAAATACAGGGTTTGGTGGCACTGAAGCTTTCTTT
CASRNTGFGGTEAFF
>TRBV4-3|TRBJ1-6|-|TRBD1
TGCGCCAGCAGCCTACAGGGGGCCAATTCACCCCTCCACTTT
CASSLQGANSPLHF
>TRBV18|TRBJ1-5|-|TRBD1
TGTGCCAGCTCACCCGACAGGGATGGCAATCAGCCCCAGCATTTT
CASSPDRDGNQPQHF
>TRBV7-6|TRBJ2-5|-|TRBD2
TGTGCCAGCAGCTTATTCGGGACTAGCGGGACCCAAGAGACCCAGTACTTC
CASSLFGTSGTQETQYF
>TRBV5-1|TRBJ1-1|-|-
TGCGCCAGCAGCTTGTCCTCCGGCAGGGGACAGAACACTGAAGCTTTCTTT
CASSLSSGRGQNTEAFF
>TRBV20-1|TRBJ2-1|-|-
TGCAGTGCTAGTTCCTGGCCATCCTACAATGAGCAGTTCTTC
CSASSWPSYNEQFF
>TRBV6-2/TRBV6-3|TRBJ1-5|many|TRBD1
TGTGCCAGCAGTTACGCACAGGGGGAAGGTCAGCCCCAGCATTTT
CASSYAQGEGQPQHF
>TRBV30|TRBJ1-1|-|-
TGTGCCTGGAGTGTAGCCATGAACACTGAAGCTTTCTTT
CAWSVAMNTEAFF
>TRBV4-1|TRBJ1-1|-|-
TGCGCCAGCAGCTCGCAGGGAAACACTGAAGCTTTCTTT
CASSSQGNTEAFF
>TRBV5-6|TRBJ2-7|once|-
TGTGCCAGCAGCTTCCACAGTAATCAGTACTTC
CASSFHSNQYF
>TRBV29-1|TRBJ1-2|once|-
TGCAGCGTTGGCCGGGGGTCCTATGGCTACACCTTC
CSVGRGSYGYTF
>TRBV29-1|TRBJ2-6|-|TRBD1
TGCAGCGTTGAAGCGGACGGACAGGGGGGCTCTGGGGCCAACGTCCTGACTTTC
CSVEADGQGGSGANVLTF
>TRBV5-4|TRBJ2-7|-|TRBD2
TGTGCCAGCAGCCGGACTAGCGCCATACCCTACGAGCAGTACTTC
CASSRTSAIPYEQYF
>TRBV19|TRBJ1-2|-|TRBD1
TGTGCCAGTAGTATCTTTGGAGGGGGCGATGGCTACACCTTC
CASSIFGGGDGYTF
>TRBV13|TRBJ2-1|-|-
TGTGCCAGCAGCGCTTATCCGGGTTACTCCTACAATGAGCAGTTCTTC
CASSAYPGYSYNEQFF
>TRBV30|TRBJ1-6|-|TRBD1
TGTGCCTGGGGCGGGGACAGAGGTAATTCACCCCTCCACTTT
CAWGGDRGNSPLHF
>TRBV6-6|TRBJ2-1|-|TRBD2
TGTGCCAGCAGTCCCAAATTAGCGGGAGGCAACAATGAGCAGTTCTTC
CASSPKLAGGNNEQFF
>TRBV18|TRBJ1-2|-|TRBD1
TGTGCCAGCTCCGAGGGGGCTGACTATGGCTACACCTTC
CASSEGADYGYTF
>TRBV10-3|TRBJ2-1|-|TRBD2
TGTGCCACCCATGAACTAGCGGGGGGGGACAATGAGCAGTTCTTC
CATHELAGGDNEQFF
>TRBV5-3|TRBJ2-5|-|-
TGTGCCAGAAGCTTGTTCCAGGGTGAAGAGACCCAGTACTTC
CARSLFQGEETQYF
>TRBV5-4|TRBJ2-7|-|TRBD2
TGTGCCGGCAGCTCCCTTATGGTTAGCGGGCACGAGCAGTACTTC
CAGSSLMVSGHEQYF
>TRBV7-2|TRBJ1-4|-|TRBD1
TGTGCCAGCAGCTTGTTCAGGGACAGTAATGAAAAACTGTTTTTT
CASSLFRDSNEKLFF
>TRBV5-1|TRBJ2-1|-|-
TGCGCCAGCAGCTTGGGGCGACAGACCAATGAGCAGTTCTTC
CASSLGRQTNEQFF
>TRBV20-1|TRBJ1-1|-|-
TGCAGTGCTAGTTGGGGGGGGCGGACTGAAGCTTTCTTT
CSASWGGRTEAFF
>TRBV6-5|TRBJ2-7|-|-
TGTGCCAGCAGTTACGCGGGAACGAACGAGCAGTACTTC
CASSYAGTNEQYF
>TRBV5-1|TRBJ1-4|-|-
TGCGCCAGCAGCTCGGCGGGGGTGGAAAAACTGTTTTTT
CASSSAGVEKLFF
>TRBV28|TRBJ2-1|-|-
TGTGCCAGCAGTTTAAGCGACAGGCCCACTGGGAATGAGCAGTTCTTC
CASSLSDRPTGNEQFF
>TRBV9|TRBJ1-4|few|TRBD1
TGTGCCAGCAGTGCTCCGGACAGGGGGCCTGAAAAACTGTTTTTT
CASSAPDRGPEKLFF
>TRBV12-3/TRBV12-4|TRBJ1-2|-|TRBD1
TGTGCCAGCAGAACAGACAGGGGCGAAGGCTACACCTTC
CASRTDRGEGYTF
>TRBV28|TRBJ1-3|once|-
TGTGCCAGCAGTTTGACCACAGGTACCTCTGGAAACACCATATATTTT
CASSLTTGTSGNTIYF
>TRBV24-1|TRBJ1-2|-|-
TGTGCCACCAGTGATTTCAAGGGTGTTAGACATAGCGTGATTCGGGGCTACACCTTC
CATSDFKGVRHSVIRGYTF
>TRBV3-1/TRBV3-2|TRBJ1-1|-|-
TGTGCCAGCAGCCCAAATCCAGGAGGGAACACTGAAGCTTTCTTT
CASSPNPGGNTEAFF
>TRBV13|TRBJ1-4|-|-
TGTGCCAGCAGCTTAGACAGGTTTAATGAAAAACTGTTTTTT
CASSLDRFNEKLFF
>TRBV19|TRBJ2-3|-|TRBD1
TGTGCCAGTAGCCGGACAGGGTCCACAGATACGCAGTATTTT
CASSRTGSTDTQYF
>TRBV28|TRBJ2-7|-|-
TGTGCCAGCAGTTTCCGGCGGGTTGCCTACGAGCAGTACTTC
CASSFRRVAYEQYF
>TRBV13|TRBJ1-2|-|-
TGTGCCAGCAGCCTACGCCGGAGGGGCGACTATGGCTACACCTTC
CASSLRRRGDYGYTF
>TRBV6-5|TRBJ1-6|few|TRBD1
TGTGCCAGCAGGCGGGACAGGGGGGAAAATTCACCCCTCCACTTT
CASRRDRGENSPLHF
>TRBV19|TRBJ1-6|-|TRBD1
TGTGCCAGTCGCGGGACAGGGAGCAATTCACCCCTCCACTTT
CASRGTGSNSPLHF
>TRBV2|TRBJ1-1|-|TRBD1
TGTGCCAGCAGAATTTCGGGACAGGATTTTTCGGGCACTGAAGCTTTCTTT
CASRISGQDFSGTEAFF
>TRBV9|TRBJ2-5|-|TRBD2
TGTGCCAGCAGCTCTCGACTAGCGGGAGGGCAAGAGACCCAGTACTTC
CASSSRLAGGQETQYF
>TRBV7-2|TRBJ1-2|-|TRBD1
TGTGCCAGCAGTTTCACAGGGGGCGATCTTAACGGCTACACCTTC
CASSFTGGDLNGYTF
>TRBV6-5|TRBJ1-4|-|TRBD1
TGTGCCAGCAGTTTGACAGGGGGAAGACCCGCTGAAAAACTGTTTTTT
CASSLTGGRPAEKLFF
>TRBV27|TRBJ1-6|-|-
TGTGCCAGCACCTGGGGAGGGAGTAACTATAATTCACCCCTCCACTTT
CASTWGGSNYNSPLHF
>TRBV7-2|TRBJ1-5|-|TRBD1
TGTGCCAGCAGCTTAGCCGGACAGGGGGTTCAGCCCCAGCATTTT
CASSLAGQGVQPQHF
>TRBV19|TRBJ1-1|-|-
TGTGCCATAGGGGTCACTATGAACGGGGAAGCTTTCTTT
CAIGVTMNGEAFF